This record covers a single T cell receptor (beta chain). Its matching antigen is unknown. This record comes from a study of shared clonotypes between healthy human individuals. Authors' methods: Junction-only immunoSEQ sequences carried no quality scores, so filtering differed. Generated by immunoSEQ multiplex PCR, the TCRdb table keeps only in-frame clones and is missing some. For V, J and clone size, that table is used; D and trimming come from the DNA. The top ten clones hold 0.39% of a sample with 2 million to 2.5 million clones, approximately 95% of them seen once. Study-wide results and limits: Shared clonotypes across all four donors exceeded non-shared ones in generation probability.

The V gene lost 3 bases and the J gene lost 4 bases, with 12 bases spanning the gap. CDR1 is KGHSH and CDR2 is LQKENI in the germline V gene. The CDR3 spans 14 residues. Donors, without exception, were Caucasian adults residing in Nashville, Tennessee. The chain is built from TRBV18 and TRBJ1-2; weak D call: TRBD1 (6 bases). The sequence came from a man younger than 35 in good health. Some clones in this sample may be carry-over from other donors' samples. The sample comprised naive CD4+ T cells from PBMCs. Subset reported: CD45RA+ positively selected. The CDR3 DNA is TGTGCCAGCTCACCCGGACAGACGATCTATGGCTACACCTTC. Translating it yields CASSPGQTIYGYTF.